This entry lists 28 T cell receptor beta chains sequenced from one sample in a study of graft-versus-host responses after intestinal transplantation. Profiled with immunoSEQ multiplex PCR; TCRdb holds only in-frame clones, not every one. Among 45,000 or so clones, about 91% were seen once, and the ten largest hold 3.5% to 5%. The source was PBMCs, collected 524 days after transplant. These receptors originate from a human patient who received an intestinal transplant, so some T cells may come from the graft donor.

The chain uses TRBV28 and TRBJ1-2; D perhaps matches TRBD1 (6 bases). V lost 4 bases, J lost 6 bases, and 15 bases lay in between. The CDR3 loop spans 14 amino acids. Germline V lookup: CDR1 MDHEN, CDR2 SYDVKM. CDR3 bases: TGTGCCAGCAGTTCCGACAGGCCCCTCAATGGCTACACCTTC. It codes for CASSSDRPLNGYTF.

This clone was found a few times. The rearrangement links TRBV18 to TRBJ1-2; a possible D gene is TRBD1 (5 bases). CDR3 length: 14 amino acids. Per germline, CDR1 KGHSH and CDR2 LQKENI. V was pared by 2 bases and J by 4 bases, with 11 bases between. CDR3 in amino acids: CASSPSGYSYGYTF. CDR3 coding DNA: TGTGCCAGCTCACCATCAGGGTATAGCTATGGCTACACCTTC. The full variable domain, rest sourced from reference TRBV18 and TRBJ1-2, is NAGVMQNPRHLVRRRGQEARLRCSPMKGHSHVYWYRQLPEEGLKFMVYLQKENIIDESGMPKERFSAEFPKEGPSILRIQQVVRGDSAAYFCASSPSGYSYGYTFGSGTRLTVV.

The chain carries TRBV2 and TRBJ2-3; 8 bases line up with TRBD2. Germline-derived CDR1 and CDR2 are SNHLY and FYNNEI. Unmatched junction bases numbered 17, after V lost 4 bases and J lost 5 bases. The CDR3 is 18 residues long. The CDR3 here is CASSVLRTSFREVDTQYF. The CDR3 DNA reads as TGTGCCAGCAGTGTTCTCCGGACTAGCTTTAGAGAGGTAGATACGCAGTATTTT.

The chain has TRBV30 and TRBJ2-1, with 8 positions matching TRBD2. Germline V gene sequence: CDR1 GTSNPN, CDR2 SVGIG (reference sequence). This CDR3 has 13 residues. V trimming: 8 bases; J trimming: 8 bases; junction bases outside the gene matches: 11. CDR3 protein: CAREGPGWDEQFF. CDR3 nucleotide sequence: TGTGCCCGGGAGGGACCTGGGTGGGATGAGCAGTTCTTC.

The rearrangement uses TRBV28 and TRBJ1-2; TRBD1 aligns across 8 bases. The CDR3 runs 15 residues. Trimming at V came to 3 bases and at J to 8 bases, leaving 11 bases not matched to a gene. The V gene's germline CDR1 is MDHEN and CDR2 SYDVKM. CDR3 protein: CASSFNGQGRTGYTF. The CDR3 nucleotides read TGTGCCAGCAGTTTCAATGGACAGGGCAGGACCGGCTACACCTTC.

CDR3 DNA sequence: TGTGCCAGCTCACCAGGCCAGGTTAACACTGAAGCTTTCTTT. This codes for CASSPGQVNTEAFF. The chain carries TRBV18 and TRBJ1-1; D not certain. The germline V and J ends were trimmed by 2 bases and 2 bases, with 9 bases remaining between them. CDR3 length equals 14 residues. From germline, CDR1 is KGHSH and CDR2 LQKENI.

The chain combines TRBV2 with TRBJ2-5, with D possibly TRBD2 on 5 matching bases. This CDR3 comprises 13 residues. CDR1 is SNHLY, CDR2 FYNNEI, per germline. Trimming stripped 6 bases from V and 2 bases from J, with 10 bases between. The CDR3 region is CASRRGSQETQYF. The CDR3 DNA is TGTGCCAGCAGGAGAGGGTCTCAAGAGACCCAGTACTTC.

CDR3 coding DNA: TGTGCCAGCAGACTGACAGCAGAGCGGGAAGGAGCTAACTATGGCTACACCTTC. Protein: CASRLTAEREGANYGYTF. The chain recombines TRBV28 with TRBJ1-2; TRBD1 might be the D (5 bases). CDR1 and CDR2 from the germline V gene are MDHEN and SYDVKM. Trimming took 6 bases from V and 0 from J, leaving 23 bases between them. This CDR3 spans 18 amino acids.

The V gene is TRBV30, the J gene TRBJ1-1; no clear D. The germline CDR1 and CDR2 sequences are GTSNPN and SVGIG (reference sequence). The CDR3 is 14 amino acids. V dropped 3 bases and J dropped 0 bases, with 11 bases sitting between them. The CDR3 bases are TGTGCCTGGAGCCTCTTGTCGGTGAACACTGAAGCTTTCTTT. It translates to CAWSLLSVNTEAFF. Full variable domain (rest looked up from reference TRBV30 and TRBJ1-1): SQTIHQWPATLVQPVGSPLSLECTVEGTSNPNLYWYRQAAGRGLQLLFYSVGIGQISSEVPQNLSASRPQDRQFILSSKKLLLSDSGFYLCAWSLLSVNTEAFFGQGTRLTVV.

The chain carries TRBV4-3 and TRBJ2-1, with D unclear. Trimming left V 0 bases short and J 3 bases short, with 12 bases between. CDR3 length: 16 amino acids. Germline assignment: CDR1 LGHNA and CDR2 YSLEER. In nucleotides, the CDR3 is TGCGCCAGCAGCCAAGATGGAATCGGGTTCTACAATGAGCAGTTCTTC. Amino acids: CASSQDGIGFYNEQFF.

This clone has only one observation. This sequence joins TRBV5-1 and TRBJ2-4; 7 bases match TRBD2. V lost 0 bases and J lost 0; bases outside the gene matches: 15. Germline CDR1 SGHRS, CDR2 YFSETQ. The CDR3 sequence is 20 residues long. CDR3 loop: CASSLAGGSAADLAKNIQYF. CDR3 nucleotides: TGCGCCAGCAGCTTGGCCGGGGGGTCGGCGGCCGACCTAGCCAAAAACATTCAGTACTTC.

The CDR3 nucleotides read TGTGCCAGCAGTGAAGCCAAGTCTGGGAACTACCTAAACATTCAGTACTTC. Amino acid sequence: CASSEAKSGNYLNIQYF. The chain carries TRBV2 and TRBJ2-4; D gene ambiguous. V was trimmed by 0 bases and J by 6 bases, leaving 18 bases between them. CDR1 and CDR2 from the germline V gene are SNHLY and FYNNEI. The CDR3 consists of 17 residues.

This chain connects TRBV4-3 to TRBJ2-2, with 7 bases that match TRBD1. The germline V gene has CDR1 LGHNA and CDR2 YSLEER. CDR3 length: 17 residues. The V segment lost 0 bases and the J segment 8 bases; nucleotides outside the gene matches: 12. CDR3 residues: CASSQEGVRQGWGELFF. The CDR3 region has the DNA TGCGCCAGCAGCCAAGAAGGAGTTCGACAGGGCTGGGGGGAGCTGTTTTTT.

On this clone itself: At the DNA level, this CDR3 is encoded by other sequences in the same sample as well. The V gene is TRBV27, the J gene TRBJ2-7, with D unresolved. The CDR3 has 11 residues. Trimming left V 5 bases short and J 4 bases short, with 6 bases between. Germline V gene lookup returns CDR1 MNHEY and CDR2 SMNVEV (reference sequence). This CDR3 is CASSTSYEQYF. As DNA, the CDR3 is TGTGCCAGCAGTACTTCATACGAGCAGTACTTC.

The J gene is TRBJ1-1, the V gene TRBV6-5; TRBD1 matches at 8 bases. Unmatched junction bases numbered 5, after V lost 4 bases and J lost 7 bases. CDR1 is MNHEY and CDR2 is SVGAGI in the germline V gene. The CDR3 has 13 amino acids. CDR3 sequence reads: CASSSPGTGEAFF. The CDR3 DNA is TGTGCCAGCAGTTCCCCCGGGACAGGTGAAGCTTTCTTT.

The chain links TRBV7-6 to TRBJ1-4, with TRBD1 matching over 10 bases. This CDR3 is built from 15 residues. In germline, CDR1 is SGHVS, CDR2 FNYEAQ. The junction had 6 bases not matched to a gene; V was cut back by 4 bases and J by 7 bases. The CDR3 reads CASSSPGQGIEKLFF. In DNA form, the CDR3 reads TGTGCCAGCAGCTCCCCGGGACAGGGGATTGAAAAACTGTTTTTT.

This chain connects TRBV6-1 to TRBJ1-2, with TRBD1 identical over 7 bases. The germline CDR1 and CDR2 sequences are MNHNS and SASEGT. J was trimmed by 8 bases and V by 1 base; bases with no gene match: 4. The CDR3 is made up of 13 amino acids. The chain's CDR3 is CASSEGTGEGYTF. In nucleotides, the CDR3 is TGTGCCAGCAGTGAAGGCACAGGGGAGGGCTACACCTTC.

This chain uses TRBV30 with TRBJ2-7; the D call may be TRBD1 or TRBD2 (6 bases each). The germline V and J ends were trimmed by 2 bases and 0 bases, with 17 bases remaining between them. This CDR3 is built from 16 residues. In germline, CDR1 is GTSNPN, CDR2 SVGIG (reference sequence). CDR3 region: CAWSRLGGPSSYEQYF. Written as DNA, the CDR3 is TGTGCCTGGAGTCGCCTGGGGGGCCCGAGCTCCTACGAGCAGTACTTC.

The chain is built from TRBV2 and TRBJ1-6, with D perhaps TRBD1 (5 bases). V lost 7 bases to trimming and J lost 0 bases, with 16 bases between them. CDR1 is SNHLY and CDR2 is FYNNEI in the germline V gene. The CDR3 extends over 17 amino acids. The chain's CDR3 is CASTVRARSSYNSPLHF. CDR3 nucleotide sequence: TGTGCCAGCACGGTCAGGGCGAGAAGCTCCTATAATTCACCCCTCCACTTT.

This chain connects TRBV7-8 to TRBJ1-1, with D maybe TRBD1 (5 bases). Germline loops: CDR1 SGHVS, CDR2 FQNEAQ. V lost 5 bases to trimming and J lost 4 bases, with 11 bases between them. The CDR3 runs 13 residues. This CDR3 is CASSEAGGTEAFF. CDR3 coding DNA: TGTGCCAGCAGCGAGGCGGGGGGCACTGAAGCTTTCTTT.

The genes are TRBV28 and TRBJ2-7, with D unresolved. The CDR3 spans 12 residues. The V end was cut by 2 bases, the J end by 3 bases, with 5 bases between. CDR1 and CDR2 (germline): MDHEN, SYDVKM. CDR3 sequence: CASSLVYYEQYF. CDR3 nucleotides: TGTGCCAGCAGTTTAGTATACTACGAGCAGTACTTC.

The gene calls are TRBV4-1 and TRBJ2-5; weak D call: TRBD2 (6 bases). Trimming removed 4 bases from V and 2 bases from J, with 11 bases in between. CDR1 MGHRA and CDR2 YSYEKL come from the germline V gene. This CDR3 region has 14 residues. This CDR3 is CASSPREKQETQYF. The CDR3, as DNA: TGCGCCAGCAGCCCCCGGGAGAAACAAGAGACCCAGTACTTC.

The chain links TRBV23-1 to TRBJ1-5; 9 bases match TRBD1. TRBV23-1 is identified as an open reading frame with a role that is uncertain. Germline trimming cut 4 bases from V and 2 bases from J; bases unmatched to any gene: 9. The CDR3 extends over 17 amino acids. The CDR3 reads CASSRSGQGGGNQPQHF. The CDR3 nucleotides read TGCGCCAGCAGTCGATCGGGACAGGGCGGGGGCAATCAGCCCCAGCATTTT.

The chain links TRBV2 to TRBJ2-5; 16 positions match TRBD2. The CDR3 is 16 residues long. In germline, CDR1 is SNHLY, CDR2 FYNNEI. J was trimmed by 7 bases and V by 2 bases; bases with no gene match: 4. The CDR3 sequence is CASSESGTSGRGTQYF. CDR3 nucleotides: TGTGCCAGCAGTGAATCCGGGACTAGCGGGAGGGGGACCCAGTACTTC.

The rearrangement joins TRBV6-1 to TRBJ2-1, with 13 bases aligning to TRBD2. Germline CDR1 is MNHNS and CDR2 is SASEGT. The CDR3 consists of 15 residues. Trimming cost V 5 bases and J 5 bases; bases outside gene matches: 3. CDR3 protein: CASSFGLAGDNEQFF. The CDR3 region has the DNA TGTGCCAGCAGTTTCGGACTAGCGGGAGACAATGAGCAGTTCTTC.

The chain is built from TRBV5-1 and TRBJ2-7; D possibly corresponds to TRBD1 (6 bases). With 0 bases removed from V and 4 bases from J, the gap between germline ends came to 11 bases. The CDR3 length is 14 residues. Per germline, CDR1 SGHRS and CDR2 YFSETQ. The CDR3 region is CASSLAGDGYEQYF. The CDR3 bases are TGCGCCAGCAGCTTGGCAGGGGACGGGTACGAGCAGTACTTC.

This rearrangement joins TRBV19 to TRBJ2-4, with D unresolved. The CDR3 length is 14 residues. V lost 2 bases and J lost 2, with 7 bases in between. Germline V CDR1 and CDR2: LNHDA, SQIVND (reference sequence). CDR3 loop: CASSISFPKNIQYF. For the CDR3, the DNA is TGTGCCAGTAGTATATCCTTCCCCAAAAACATTCAGTACTTC.

This clone was detected a few times. This rearrangement joins TRBV4-2 to TRBJ2-4; D gene ambiguous. The CDR3 has 14 residues. Germline-derived CDR1 and CDR2 are LGHNA and YNFKEQ. Trimming took off 0 bases at V and 1 base at J, with 4 bases between the two ends. The CDR3 nucleotides are TGTGCCAGCAGCCAAGACAGGGCCAAAAACATTCAGTACTTC. Its translation: CASSQDRAKNIQYF.